The 28 T cell receptor beta chains presented below share a single source sample, sequenced in a study of liver allograft versus peripheral blood T cells. As for the study in general: Peripheral blood of the recipients supplied T cell receptor repertoires that were compared with those in transplanted livers.

TCRdb used MiXCR to reprocess the reads, holding one entry per CDR3 protein. This sample has about 13,000 distinct CDR3 sequences; around 18% occur once, and the top ten carry more than 1.5%. Receptor source: a human patient who had a liver transplant. Some of the T cells may derive from the graft donor.

The V gene is TRBV5-5, the J gene TRBJ2-7; TRBD1 is a possible D gene (6 bases). Germline CDR1 and CDR2: SGHKS and YYEKEE (reference sequence). V lost 3 bases and J 0 bases, leaving 13 bases between the germline ends. This CDR3 has 15 residues. The CDR3 reads CASSSRTASSYEQYF. In DNA form, the CDR3 reads TGTGCCAGCAGCTCTCGGACAGCCTCCTCCTACGAGCAGTACTTC.

About this clonotype itself: This could be a read error, since a much larger clone is one nucleotide away. The gene calls are TRBV7-9 and TRBJ1-5; D perhaps matches TRBD1 (5 bases). The V and J ends lost 6 bases and 11 bases respectively, with 17 bases between them. The CDR3 totals 13 residues. Germline CDR1 is SEHNR and CDR2 is FQNEAQ (reference sequence). This CDR3 reads CASSPQAEGSQHF. The CDR3 coding sequence is TGTGCCAGCAGTCCACAGGCTGAGGGATCCCAGCATTTT. Looking up the rest from reference TRBV7-9 and TRBJ1-5 gives the full variable domain: DTGVSQNPRHKITKRGQNVTFRCDPISEHNRLYWYRQTLGQGPEFLTYFQNEAQLEKSRLLSDRFSAERPKGSFSTLEIQRTEQGDSAMYLCASSPQAEGSQHFGDGTRLSIL.

This clonotype is categorized as medium-sized. The CDR3 DNA sequence: TGTGCCAGCAGCTTACACCCCGGGAACACCGGGGAGCTGTTTTTT. Protein: CASSLHPGNTGELFF. This chain links TRBV7-2 with TRBJ2-2; D gene ambiguous. Trimming left V 2 bases short and J 1 base short, with 8 bases between. CDR1 and CDR2 from the germline V gene are SGHTA and FQGNSA. This CDR3 is 15 amino acids long.

This clonotype was observed a few times. V is TRBV29-1 and J is TRBJ2-7; TRBD1 might be the D (5 bases). Per germline, CDR1 SQVTM and CDR2 ANQGSEA. V lost 2 bases and J 0 bases, leaving 8 bases between the germline ends. This CDR3 has 13 amino acids. As DNA, the CDR3 is TGCAGCGTTGAAAGGGGCGGCTCCTACGAGCAGTACTTC. Translated: CSVERGGSYEQYF.

The sample holds a few counts of this clonotype. The CDR3 sequence is CASSYDRDLGTEAFF. The CDR3 coding sequence is TGTGCCAGCAGCTATGACAGGGATCTTGGCACTGAAGCTTTCTTT. J is TRBJ1-1 and V is TRBV11-1, with TRBD1 identical over 7 bases. Germline V gene lookup returns CDR1 SGHAT and CDR2 FQDESV (reference sequence). This CDR3 has 15 residues. V lost 4 bases to trimming and J lost 4 bases; unmatched junction nucleotides: 9. Full variable domain (rest looked up from reference TRBV11-1 and TRBJ1-1): EAEVAQSPRYKITEKSQAVAFWCDPISGHATLYWYRQILGQGPELLVQFQDESVVDDSQLPKDRFSAERLKGVDSTLKIQPAELGDSAMYLCASSYDRDLGTEAFFGQGTRLTVV.

This clonotype was seen a few times. The chain is built from TRBV9 and TRBJ1-6, with TRBD1 matching over 7 bases. The CDR3 contains 15 residues. From germline, CDR1 is SGDLS and CDR2 YYNGEE. V shed 3 bases, J shed 10 bases, and the junction held 10 bases outside the gene matches. The CDR3: CASSAGAGGESPLHF. The CDR3 DNA is TGTGCCAGCAGCGCGGGGGCAGGGGGGGAATCACCCCTCCACTTT.

This clonotype occurred many times. The CDR3 loop is CASSPPGGNYGYTF. CDR3 bases: TGTGCCAGCAGCCCCCCAGGGGGCAACTATGGCTACACCTTC. V usage is TRBV5-6 and J usage is TRBJ1-2; TRBD1 matches 8 bases. Trimming cost V 4 bases and J 2 bases; bases outside gene matches: 4. In germline, CDR1 is SGHDT, CDR2 YYEEEE. The CDR3 spans 14 residues.

Regarding this clonotype: The likely explanation is a read error, given a far larger clone one base away. The V and J genes are TRBV12-3 or TRBV12-4 and TRBJ1-2; possible D gene TRBD1, 5 bases. V was clipped by 5 bases and J by 3 bases, with 10 bases between them. The CDR3 has 13 amino acids. The CDR3 region has the DNA TGTGCCAGCAGTGAATCGACAGACTATGGCTACACCTTC. Its protein is CASSESTDYGYTF.

This clonotype was recorded only once. The CDR3 loop reads CASSSGGGTQYF. The CDR3 region has the DNA TGTGCCAGCAGCTCGGGGGGGGGGACCCAGTACTTC. The rearrangement uses TRBV5-4 and TRBJ2-1; 8 bases fit TRBD2. The DNA end is a closer match to TRBJ2-5, so the J assignment may be wrong. Looked up from germline, CDR1 is SGHNT and CDR2 is YYREEE (reference sequence). CDR3 length equals 12 residues.

The table lists this clonotype with many counts. This chain connects TRBV20-1 to TRBJ2-7; tentative D call: TRBD1 (5 bases). The V gene lost 3 bases and the J gene lost 7 bases, with 19 bases spanning the gap. The CDR3 is made up of 14 amino acids. In germline, CDR1 is DFQATT, CDR2 SNEGSKA (reference sequence). The CDR3 region has the DNA TGCAGTGCTAGCGGTGGGCCCGCCAAGGGGGAGCAGTACTTC. It translates to CSASGGPAKGEQYF.

This clonotype appeared a few times. The genes are TRBV28 and TRBJ2-1; 7 bases are a match to TRBD2. V was clipped by 5 bases and J by 4 bases; unmatched bases: 14. This CDR3 is 17 amino acids long. CDR1 MDHEN and CDR2 SYDVKM come from the germline V gene. CDR3 residues: CASSPGGSRLSYNEQFF. DNA for the CDR3: TGTGCCAGCAGTCCCGGGGGGTCTCGCCTATCTTACAATGAGCAGTTCTTC.

This clonotype is classed as medium-sized. V is TRBV5-4 and J is TRBJ1-6, with a possible D match to TRBD1 (6 bases). The CDR3 covers 14 residues. The V gene lost 1 base and the J gene lost 10 bases, with 12 bases spanning the gap. Germline lookup yields CDR1 SGHNT and CDR2 YYREEE (reference sequence). The CDR3 DNA follows: TGTGCCAGCAGCTTGACAGGGATCGACTCACCCCTCCACTTT. Translated, it gives CASSLTGIDSPLHF.

V gene TRBV2 combines with J gene TRBJ2-5; D gene ambiguous. Trimming cost V 4 bases and J 3 bases, with 9 bases left between them. Germline V gives CDR1 SNHLY, CDR2 FYNNEI. The CDR3 runs 13 residues. This chain's CDR3 is CASSGNREETQYF. The CDR3 DNA follows: TGTGCCAGCAGTGGGAATAGAGAAGAGACCCAGTACTTC.

The chain recombines TRBV28 with TRBJ1-1; no reliable D call. Germline V gene sequence: CDR1 MDHEN, CDR2 SYDVKM. This CDR3 is 12 amino acids long. Trimming cost V 8 bases and J 3 bases, with 10 bases left between them. CDR3 amino acids: CASRPPYTEAFF. The CDR3 nucleotides read TGTGCCAGCCGACCGCCCTACACTGAAGCTTTCTTT.

V is TRBV12-3 or TRBV12-4 and J is TRBJ2-1; 13 bases are shared with TRBD2. J gave up 4 bases and V 4 bases, and 4 bases lay outside the gene matches. The CDR3 sequence is 16 residues long. The CDR3 loop reads CASSWTSGSWYNEQFF. CDR3 nucleotide sequence: TGTGCCAGCAGTTGGACTAGCGGGAGTTGGTACAATGAGCAGTTCTTC.

By sample fraction, this clonotype is medium-sized (0.01 to 0.1%). The chain is built from TRBV6-1 and TRBJ1-6; D uncertain. This CDR3 has 14 residues. Looked up from germline, CDR1 is MNHNS and CDR2 is SASEGT. V dropped 6 bases and J dropped 5 bases, with 11 bases sitting between them. The CDR3 DNA reads as TGTGCCAGCAGGCAGGAACCCAATAATTCACCCCTCCACTTT. It codes for CASRQEPNNSPLHF.

In this sample, this clonotype is medium-sized. The chain joins TRBV27 to TRBJ1-5; TRBD1 is a possible D gene (5 bases). Germline lookup yields CDR1 MNHEY and CDR2 SMNVEV (reference sequence). Trimming pared 3 bases from V and 1 base from J, leaving 10 bases between. This CDR3 spans 15 amino acids. In DNA, the CDR3 is TGTGCCAGCAGTTTTGGAGGGGCGAGCAATCAGCCCCAGCATTTT. It encodes CASSFGGASNQPQHF.

V gene TRBV20-1 combines with J gene TRBJ1-4; no clear D gene. Germline V CDR1 and CDR2: DFQATT, SNEGSKA (reference sequence). This CDR3 is built from 15 residues. Trimming shortened V by 6 bases and J by 4 bases, and 18 bases separated the two germline ends. The chain's CDR3 is CSAYLAGIGNEKLFF. CDR3 in DNA: TGCAGTGCCTACTTGGCGGGGATCGGTAATGAAAAACTGTTTTTT.

This clonotype is labeled medium-sized (0.01 to 0.1%). V is TRBV6-6 and J is TRBJ1-5; D unresolved. This CDR3 has 13 amino acids. CDR1 MNHNY and CDR2 SVGAGI come from the germline V gene (reference sequence). Trimming removed 2 bases at V and 12 bases at J, with 14 bases between. CDR3 nucleotides: TGTGCCAGCAGTTACATTTCGCGCGGTCTCCAGCATTTT. This encodes CASSYISRGLQHF.

This clonotype was counted ten times or more. This chain connects TRBV28 to TRBJ2-7; no firm D call. CDR3 size: 12 residues. V was clipped by 2 bases and J by 1 base, with 3 bases between them. Germline V lookup: CDR1 MDHEN, CDR2 SYDVKM. The CDR3 DNA sequence: TGTGCCAGCAGTTTAATGTCCTACGAGCAGTACTTC. This encodes CASSLMSYEQYF.

This clonotype counts as medium-sized. V usage is TRBV7-9 and J usage is TRBJ1-6; the match to TRBD1 covers 10 bases. The CDR3 is made up of 15 amino acids. Per germline, CDR1 SEHNR and CDR2 FQNEAQ (reference sequence). The ends lost 5 bases at V and 12 bases at J; junction bases unmatched: 10. CDR3 loop: CASSPGTGAARPLHF. The CDR3 DNA reads TGTGCCAGCAGCCCCGGGACAGGGGCCGCGCGACCCCTCCACTTT.

The rearrangement joins TRBV20-1 to TRBJ2-5, with D possibly matching TRBD1 (6 bases). The CDR3 sequence is 13 residues long. V was cut by 3 bases and J by 1 base, with 9 bases left in between. From germline, CDR1 is DFQATT and CDR2 SNEGSKA (reference sequence). The CDR3 DNA reads as TGCAGTGCTAGCAGGGGACCCCAAGAGACCCAGTACTTC. Its protein product is CSASRGPQETQYF.

This clonotype was seen at least ten times. The chain has TRBV18 and TRBJ2-7; D is uncertain. V lost 3 bases and J 6 bases, leaving 12 bases between the germline ends. The CDR3 consists of 13 residues. Germline CDR1 KGHSH, CDR2 LQKENI. As DNA, the CDR3 is TGTGCCAGCTCACCCCAGCCCCATCGCGAGCAGTACTTC. It encodes CASSPQPHREQYF.

The rearrangement uses TRBV25-1 and TRBJ1-1; 12 bases line up with TRBD1. After removal of 4 bases from V and 5 bases from J, the junction contained 11 bases not matched to a gene. This CDR3 contains 17 residues. Per the germline V gene, CDR1 is MGHDK and CDR2 is SYGVNS. The CDR3 sequence: CASSGRDRGRGYTEAFF. CDR3 sequence (DNA): TGTGCCAGCAGTGGCCGGGACAGGGGGCGCGGATATACTGAAGCTTTCTTT.

As concerns this clonotype: At one boundary the junction diverges from the germline segment, which might be a read error. The V call is TRBV20-1, the J call TRBJ2-7; 7 bases align to TRBD2. CDR3 length equals 15 residues. Germline V CDR1 and CDR2: DFQATT, SNEGSKA (reference sequence). CDR3 loop: CSASSTSGEGLEQNF. The CDR3 DNA sequence: TGCAGTGCTAGCTCTACGAGCGGGGAGGGGTTGGAGCAGAACTTC.

CDR3 sequence (DNA): TGCGCCAGCAGCTCCCTGGGGGGGCTTGACACCGGGGAGCTGTTTTTT. It translates to CASSSLGGLDTGELFF. The V call is TRBV5-1, the J call TRBJ2-2; maybe TRBD2 (7 bases). V dropped 3 bases and J dropped 3 bases, with 15 bases sitting between them. The germline V gene encodes CDR1 SGHRS and CDR2 YFSETQ. The CDR3 sequence is 16 residues long.

This clonotype has a count of ten or more. The CDR3 coding sequence is TGTGCCAGCACGTTAATTCGGGGGGACTATGGCTACACCTTC. Amino acids: CASTLIRGDYGYTF. The genes are TRBV28 and TRBJ1-2, with TRBD1 as a possible D gene (5 bases). V was pared by 7 bases and J by 3 bases, with 15 bases between. CDR1 and CDR2 (germline): MDHEN, SYDVKM. This CDR3 is built from 14 residues.

This chain links TRBV27 with TRBJ2-1; no clear D. The germline V gene has CDR1 MNHEY and CDR2 SMNVEV (reference sequence). The V end was cut by 4 bases, the J end by 4 bases, with 8 bases between. This CDR3 comprises 13 residues. Here the CDR3 DNA reads TGTGCCAGCAGTTACCGGCTATACAATGAGCAGTTCTTC. Translation: CASSYRLYNEQFF.